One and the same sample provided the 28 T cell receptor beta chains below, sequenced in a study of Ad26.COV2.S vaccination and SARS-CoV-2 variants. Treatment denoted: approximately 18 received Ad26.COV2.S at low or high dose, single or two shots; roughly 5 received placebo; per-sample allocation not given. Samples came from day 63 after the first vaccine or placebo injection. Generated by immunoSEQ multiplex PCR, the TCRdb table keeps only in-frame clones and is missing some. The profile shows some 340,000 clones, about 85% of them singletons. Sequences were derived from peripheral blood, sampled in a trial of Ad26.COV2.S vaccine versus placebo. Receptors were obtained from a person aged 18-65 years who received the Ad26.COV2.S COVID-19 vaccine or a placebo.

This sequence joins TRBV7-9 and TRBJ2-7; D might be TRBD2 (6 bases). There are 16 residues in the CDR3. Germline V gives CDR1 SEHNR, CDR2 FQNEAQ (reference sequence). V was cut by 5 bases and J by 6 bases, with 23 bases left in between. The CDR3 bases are TGTGCCAGCAGCCCCCCTTTAGCGGATGGTCGGGGCGAGCAGTACTTC. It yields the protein CASSPPLADGRGEQYF.

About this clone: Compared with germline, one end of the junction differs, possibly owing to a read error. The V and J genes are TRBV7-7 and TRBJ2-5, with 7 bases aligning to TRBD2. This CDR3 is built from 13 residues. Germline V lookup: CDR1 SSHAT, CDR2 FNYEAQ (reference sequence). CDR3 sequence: CASSRSGGETQYF. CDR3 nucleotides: TGTGCTAGCAGCCGGTCGGGGGGAGAGACCCAGTACTTC.

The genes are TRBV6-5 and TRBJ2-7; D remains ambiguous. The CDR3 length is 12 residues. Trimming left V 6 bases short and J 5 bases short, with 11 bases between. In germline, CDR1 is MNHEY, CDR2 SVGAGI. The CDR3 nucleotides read TGTGCCAGCAGCGTTAATACCCACGAGCAGTACTTC. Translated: CASSVNTHEQYF.

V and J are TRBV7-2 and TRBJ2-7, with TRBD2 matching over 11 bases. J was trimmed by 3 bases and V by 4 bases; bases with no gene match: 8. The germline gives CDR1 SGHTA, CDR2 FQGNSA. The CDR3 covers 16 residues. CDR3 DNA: TGTGCCAGCAGCTCAAGTCCGGGACTAGCGGTCTACGAGCAGTACTTC. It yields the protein CASSSSPGLAVYEQYF.

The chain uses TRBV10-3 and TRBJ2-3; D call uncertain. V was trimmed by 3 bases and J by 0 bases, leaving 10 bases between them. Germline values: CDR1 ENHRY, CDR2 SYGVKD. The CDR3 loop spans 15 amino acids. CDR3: CAISDWQVSTDTQYF. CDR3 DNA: TGTGCCATCAGTGATTGGCAGGTTAGCACAGATACGCAGTATTTT.

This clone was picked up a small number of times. Here the CDR3 DNA reads TGTGCCAGCACCCGGGCGATTCGCTCACCCCTCCACTTT. Protein: CASTRAIRSPLHF. The chain links TRBV5-5 to TRBJ1-6; D is undetermined. V lost 6 bases to trimming and J lost 10 bases, with 14 bases between them. From germline, CDR1 is SGHKS and CDR2 YYEKEE (reference sequence). CDR3 size: 13 residues.

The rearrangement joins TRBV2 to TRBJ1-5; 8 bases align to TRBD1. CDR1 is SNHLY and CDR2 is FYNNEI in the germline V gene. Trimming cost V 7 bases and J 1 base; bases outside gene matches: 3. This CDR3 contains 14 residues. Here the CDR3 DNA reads TGTGCCAGCACTGACAGGGGAAGCAATCAGCCCCAGCATTTT. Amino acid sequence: CASTDRGSNQPQHF.

The CDR3 reads CATSGPSGGASRDEQFF. CDR3 nucleotide sequence: TGTGCCACCAGCGGACCTAGCGGGGGGGCCAGTCGGGATGAGCAGTTCTTC. The chain carries TRBV15 and TRBJ2-1; TRBD2 matches 12 bases. Germline V gene sequence: CDR1 LNHNV, CDR2 YYDKDF (reference sequence). The CDR3 spans 17 residues. V was pared by 5 bases and J by 8 bases, with 13 bases of the junction left unmatched.

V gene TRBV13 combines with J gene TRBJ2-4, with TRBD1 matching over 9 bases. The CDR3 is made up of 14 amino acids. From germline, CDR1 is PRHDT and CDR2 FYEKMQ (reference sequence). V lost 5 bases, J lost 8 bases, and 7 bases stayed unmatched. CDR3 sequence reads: CASSPRQGEDIQYF. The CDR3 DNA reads TGTGCCAGCAGCCCTCGACAGGGGGAGGACATTCAGTACTTC. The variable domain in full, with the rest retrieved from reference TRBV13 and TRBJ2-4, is AAGVIQSPRHLIKEKRETATLKCYPIPRHDTVYWYQQGPGQDPQFLISFYEKMQSDKGSIPDRFSAQQFSDYHSELNMSSLELGDSALYFCASSPRQGEDIQYFGAGTRLSVL.

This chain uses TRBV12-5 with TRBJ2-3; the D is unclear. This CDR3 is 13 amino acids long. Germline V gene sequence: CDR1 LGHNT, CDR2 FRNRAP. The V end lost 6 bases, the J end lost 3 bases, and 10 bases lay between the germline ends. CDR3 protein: CASGPGMTDTQYF. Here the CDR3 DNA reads TGTGCTAGTGGCCCCGGCATGACAGATACGCAGTATTTT.

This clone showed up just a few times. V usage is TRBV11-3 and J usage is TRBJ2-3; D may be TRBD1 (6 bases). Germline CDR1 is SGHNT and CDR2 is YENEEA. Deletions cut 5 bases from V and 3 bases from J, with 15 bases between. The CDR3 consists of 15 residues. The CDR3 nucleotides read TGTGCCAGCAGCCCATCCATTACAGGGACAGATACGCAGTATTTT. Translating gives CASSPSITGTDTQYF.

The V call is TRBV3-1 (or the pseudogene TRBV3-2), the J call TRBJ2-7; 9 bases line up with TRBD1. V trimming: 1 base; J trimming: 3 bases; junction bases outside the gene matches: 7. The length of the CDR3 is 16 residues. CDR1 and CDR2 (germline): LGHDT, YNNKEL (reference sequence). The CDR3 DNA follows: TGTGCCAGCAGCCAAGGGCCGGGACAGGGTGGCTACGAGCAGTACTTC. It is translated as CASSQGPGQGGYEQYF.

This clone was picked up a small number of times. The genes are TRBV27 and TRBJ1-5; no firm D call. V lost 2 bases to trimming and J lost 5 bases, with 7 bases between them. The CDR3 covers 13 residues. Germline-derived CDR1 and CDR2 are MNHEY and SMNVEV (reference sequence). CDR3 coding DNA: TGTGCCAGCAGTTTACAAGGCCATCAGCCCCAGCATTTT. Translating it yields CASSLQGHQPQHF.

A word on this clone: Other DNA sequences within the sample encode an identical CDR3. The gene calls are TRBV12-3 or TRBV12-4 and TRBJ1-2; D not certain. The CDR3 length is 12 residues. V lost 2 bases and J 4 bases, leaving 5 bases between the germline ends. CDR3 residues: CASSLSSYGYTF. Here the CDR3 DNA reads TGTGCCAGCAGTTTATCCAGCTATGGCTACACCTTC.

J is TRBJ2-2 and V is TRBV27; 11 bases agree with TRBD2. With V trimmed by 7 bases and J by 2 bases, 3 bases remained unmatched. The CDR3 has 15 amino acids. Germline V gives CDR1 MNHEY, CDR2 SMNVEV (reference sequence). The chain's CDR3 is CASKLAGDNTGELFF. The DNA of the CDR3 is TGTGCCAGCAAACTAGCGGGGGACAACACCGGGGAGCTGTTTTTT.

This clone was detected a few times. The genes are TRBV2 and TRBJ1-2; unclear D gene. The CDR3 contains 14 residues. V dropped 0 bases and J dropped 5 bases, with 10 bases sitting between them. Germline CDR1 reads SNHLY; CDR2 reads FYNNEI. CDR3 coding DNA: TGTGCCAGCAGTGAAGCGCTTCGGACTTATGGCTACACCTTC. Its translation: CASSEALRTYGYTF.

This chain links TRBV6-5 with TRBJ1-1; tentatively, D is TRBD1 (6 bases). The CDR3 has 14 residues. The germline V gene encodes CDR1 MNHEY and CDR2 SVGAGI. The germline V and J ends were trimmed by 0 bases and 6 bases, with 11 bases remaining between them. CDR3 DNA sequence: TGTGCCAGCAGTTACTCGCCAGGGGAGGCTGAAGCTTTCTTT. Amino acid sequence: CASSYSPGEAEAFF.

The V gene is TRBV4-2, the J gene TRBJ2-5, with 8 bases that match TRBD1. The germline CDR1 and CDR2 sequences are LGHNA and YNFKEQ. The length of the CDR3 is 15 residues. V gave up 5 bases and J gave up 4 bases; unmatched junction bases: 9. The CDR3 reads CASSSPGTGGETQYF. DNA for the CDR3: TGTGCCAGCAGCTCCCCAGGGACAGGCGGAGAGACCCAGTACTTC.

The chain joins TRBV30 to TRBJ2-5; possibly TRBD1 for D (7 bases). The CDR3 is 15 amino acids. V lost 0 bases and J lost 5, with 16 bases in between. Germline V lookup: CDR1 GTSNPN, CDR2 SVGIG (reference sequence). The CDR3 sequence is CAWSVRRGRGETQYF. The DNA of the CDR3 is TGTGCCTGGAGTGTACGGAGGGGGCGCGGGGAGACCCAGTACTTC.

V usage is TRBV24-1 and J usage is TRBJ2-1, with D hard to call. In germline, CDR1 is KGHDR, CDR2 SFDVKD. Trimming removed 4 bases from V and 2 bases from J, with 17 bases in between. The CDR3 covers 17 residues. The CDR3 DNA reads TGTGCCACCAGTGAGCATCCTCGAATTTTTCCCTACAATGAGCAGTTCTTC. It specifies CATSEHPRIFPYNEQFF.

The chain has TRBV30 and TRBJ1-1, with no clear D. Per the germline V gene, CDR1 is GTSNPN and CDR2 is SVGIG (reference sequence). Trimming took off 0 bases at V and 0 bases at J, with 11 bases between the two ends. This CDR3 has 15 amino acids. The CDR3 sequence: CAWSVGLIMNTEAFF. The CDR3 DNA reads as TGTGCCTGGAGTGTAGGACTTATCATGAACACTGAAGCTTTCTTT.

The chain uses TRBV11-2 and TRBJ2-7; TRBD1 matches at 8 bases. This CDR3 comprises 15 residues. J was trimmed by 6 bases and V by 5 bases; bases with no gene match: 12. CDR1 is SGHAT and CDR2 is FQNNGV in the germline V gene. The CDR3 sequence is CASSHKTGASAEQYF. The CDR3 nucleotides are TGTGCCAGCAGCCACAAGACAGGGGCTTCCGCCGAGCAGTACTTC.

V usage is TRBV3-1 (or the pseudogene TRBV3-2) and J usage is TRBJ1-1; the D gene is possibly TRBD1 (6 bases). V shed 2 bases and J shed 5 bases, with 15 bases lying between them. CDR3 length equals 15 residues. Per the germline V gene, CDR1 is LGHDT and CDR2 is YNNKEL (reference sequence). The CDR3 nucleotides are TGTGCCAGCAGCCAATACAGGGAGGTGGGGACTGAAGCTTTCTTT. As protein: CASSQYREVGTEAFF.

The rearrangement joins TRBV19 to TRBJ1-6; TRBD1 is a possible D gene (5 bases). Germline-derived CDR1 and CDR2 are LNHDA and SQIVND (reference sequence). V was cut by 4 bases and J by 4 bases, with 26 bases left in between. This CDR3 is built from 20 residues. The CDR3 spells CASSTRLKGPFRTYNSPLHF. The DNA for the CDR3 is TGTGCCAGTAGTACTCGGCTCAAGGGGCCATTTCGAACATATAATTCACCCCTCCACTTT. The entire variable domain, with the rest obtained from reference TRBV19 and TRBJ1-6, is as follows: DGGITQSPKYLFRKEGQNVTLSCEQNLNHDAMYWYRQDPGQGLRLIYYSQIVNDFQKGDIAEGYSVSREKKESFPLTVTSAQKNPTAFYLCASSTRLKGPFRTYNSPLHFGNGTRLTVT.

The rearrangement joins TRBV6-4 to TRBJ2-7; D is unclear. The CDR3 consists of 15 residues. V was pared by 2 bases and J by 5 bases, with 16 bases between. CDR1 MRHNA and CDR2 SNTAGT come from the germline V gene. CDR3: CASSDRLGKGNEQYF. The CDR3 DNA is TGTGCCAGCAGTGACCGATTAGGAAAAGGGAACGAGCAGTACTTC.

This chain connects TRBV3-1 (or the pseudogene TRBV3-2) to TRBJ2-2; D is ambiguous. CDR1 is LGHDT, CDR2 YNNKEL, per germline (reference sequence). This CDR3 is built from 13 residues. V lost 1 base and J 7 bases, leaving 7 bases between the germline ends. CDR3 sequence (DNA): TGTGCCAGCAGCCAAGGAACTTACGGGGAGCTGTTTTTT. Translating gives CASSQGTYGELFF.

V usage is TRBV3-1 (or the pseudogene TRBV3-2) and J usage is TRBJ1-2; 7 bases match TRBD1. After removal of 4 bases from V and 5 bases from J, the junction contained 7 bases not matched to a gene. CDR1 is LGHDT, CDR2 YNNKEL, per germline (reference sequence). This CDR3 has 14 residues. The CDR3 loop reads CASSRTGGGYGYTF. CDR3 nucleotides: TGTGCCAGCAGCCGGACAGGCGGCGGGTATGGCTACACCTTC.

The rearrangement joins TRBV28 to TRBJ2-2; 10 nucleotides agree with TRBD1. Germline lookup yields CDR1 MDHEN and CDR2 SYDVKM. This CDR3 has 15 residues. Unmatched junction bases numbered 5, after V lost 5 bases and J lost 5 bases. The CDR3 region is CASSRGQGVTGELFF. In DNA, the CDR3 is TGTGCCAGCAGTCGAGGACAGGGGGTTACCGGGGAGCTGTTTTTT.